A single sample is the source of the 20 T cell receptor beta chains below, sequenced in a study of T cell changes during pregnancy in multiple sclerosis. Profiled with immunoSEQ multiplex PCR; TCRdb holds only in-frame clones, not every one. The sample gives around 61,000 clones, over 80% of which show up once; 0.89% is in the top ten. Specimen: peripheral blood, collected in the first trimester of pregnancy. These receptors came from a female donor in good health, enrolled as a control in a pregnancy study.

The gene calls are TRBV2 and TRBJ2-2, with 9 bases fitting TRBD1. The CDR3 extends over 13 amino acids. Germline-derived CDR1 and CDR2 are SNHLY and FYNNEI. V trimming: 8 bases; J trimming: 4 bases; junction bases outside the gene matches: 2. Here the CDR3 DNA reads TGTGCCAGCTTGGACAGGGGCACCGGGGAGCTGTTTTTT. As protein: CASLDRGTGELFF.

V and J are TRBV6-1 and TRBJ1-6, with D unresolved. V gave up 0 bases and J gave up 0 bases, with 3 bases separating them. Germline CDR1 reads MNHNS; CDR2 reads SASEGT. The CDR3 contains 15 residues. The CDR3 sequence is CASSEASSYNSPLHF. Written as DNA, the CDR3 is TGTGCCAGCAGTGAAGCGAGCTCCTATAATTCACCCCTCCACTTT.

The rearrangement links TRBV15 to TRBJ1-1, with D possibly TRBD1 on 6 matching bases. This CDR3 is 17 amino acids long. Germline loops: CDR1 LNHNV, CDR2 YYDKDF (reference sequence). V was trimmed by 0 bases and J by 3 bases, leaving 17 bases between them. The CDR3 region is CATSRDHAGDLDTEAFF. DNA for the CDR3: TGTGCCACCAGCAGAGATCATGCAGGGGATTTAGACACTGAAGCTTTCTTT.

The chain has TRBV6-5 and TRBJ1-5; 9 bases fit TRBD1. The germline gives CDR1 MNHEY, CDR2 SVGAGI. This CDR3 region has 13 residues. The ends lost 6 bases at V and 9 bases at J; junction bases unmatched: 6. The CDR3 DNA sequence: TGTGCCAGCAGGCAGGGACAGGGTACGCCCCAGCATTTT. The encoded protein is CASRQGQGTPQHF.

The rearrangement uses TRBV4-1 and TRBJ1-3, with D hard to call. V was clipped by 2 bases and J by 6 bases, with 17 bases between them. This CDR3 is built from 16 residues. The germline V gene has CDR1 MGHRA and CDR2 YSYEKL. CDR3 amino acids: CASSQPLREPLNTIYF. In nucleotides, the CDR3 is TGCGCCAGCAGCCAACCACTCCGGGAGCCCTTAAACACCATATATTTT.

This clone was counted only a few times. This rearrangement joins TRBV10-3 to TRBJ1-6; 8 bases map to TRBD1. With V trimmed by 4 bases and J by 12 bases, 11 bases remained unmatched. The CDR3 consists of 15 residues. Germline loops: CDR1 ENHRY, CDR2 SYGVKD. CDR3 sequence reads: CAISALQGGDGPLHF. In nucleotides, the CDR3 is TGTGCCATCAGTGCCTTACAGGGGGGTGATGGACCCCTCCACTTT.

The V and J genes are TRBV7-9 and TRBJ1-1; D ambiguous. Germline CDR1 is SEHNR and CDR2 is FQNEAQ (reference sequence). The CDR3 is 13 residues long. Trimming stripped 5 bases from V and 3 bases from J, with 10 bases between. CDR3 nucleotide sequence: TGTGCCAGCAGCCCAGGTTACGACACTGAAGCTTTCTTT. It is translated as CASSPGYDTEAFF.

This chain joins TRBV7-2 and TRBJ1-5; tentative D call: TRBD1 (6 bases). V was pared by 5 bases and J by 4 bases, with 12 bases between. CDR3 size: 14 residues. Germline CDR1 SGHTA, CDR2 FQGNSA. CDR3 nucleotides: TGTGCCAGCAGCGTCGGGACACTTAATCAGCCCCAGCATTTT. It codes for CASSVGTLNQPQHF.

The rearrangement uses TRBV7-9 and TRBJ1-1, with D perhaps TRBD1 (6 bases). V dropped 3 bases and J dropped 1 base, with 9 bases sitting between them. This CDR3 is built from 14 residues. Germline CDR1 and CDR2: SEHNR and FQNEAQ (reference sequence). The CDR3: CASSFRDKNTEAFF. The CDR3 bases are TGTGCCAGCAGCTTCCGGGACAAGAACACTGAAGCTTTCTTT.

The J gene is TRBJ1-6, the V gene TRBV19; 7 nucleotides align to TRBD1. Germline-derived CDR1 and CDR2 are LNHDA and SQIVND (reference sequence). Trimming cost V 3 bases and J 5 bases; bases outside gene matches: 1. The CDR3 has 14 amino acids. CDR3: CASSIGTDNSPLHF. CDR3 in DNA: TGTGCCAGTAGTATCGGGACAGATAATTCACCCCTCCACTTT.

This chain links TRBV6-5 with TRBJ2-3, with no clear D. Looked up from germline, CDR1 is MNHEY and CDR2 is SVGAGI. This CDR3 comprises 15 residues. V dropped 7 bases and J dropped 2 bases, with 16 bases sitting between them. CDR3 amino acids: CASTSMGSYTDTQYF. The CDR3 coding sequence is TGTGCCAGCACCTCGATGGGCTCTTACACAGATACGCAGTATTTT.

This chain connects TRBV6-4 to TRBJ1-1, with D perhaps matching TRBD1 (6 bases). The CDR3 is 14 residues long. The V and J ends lost 6 bases and 0 bases respectively, with 11 bases between them. Germline lookup yields CDR1 MRHNA and CDR2 SNTAGT. The chain's CDR3 is CASSVDRLNTEAFF. In DNA, the CDR3 is TGTGCCAGCAGCGTCGACAGGCTGAACACTGAAGCTTTCTTT.

V gene TRBV9 combines with J gene TRBJ1-3; 7 nucleotides line up with TRBD1. Germline V gene sequence: CDR1 SGDLS, CDR2 YYNGEE. This CDR3 contains 15 residues. J lost 0 bases, V lost 3 bases, and 3 bases had no gene match. CDR3 bases: TGTGCCAGCAGCGGGGGACAGAGCTCTGGAAACACCATATATTTT. Translated: CASSGGQSSGNTIYF.

V and J are TRBV5-6 and TRBJ2-5; a possible D gene is TRBD1 (5 bases). Germline-derived CDR1 and CDR2 are SGHDT and YYEEEE. Trimming cost V 0 bases and J 5 bases, with 14 bases left between them. The CDR3 length is 15 residues. The DNA for the CDR3 is TGTGCCAGCAGCTTGGCCAATAGGGGTTCGGAGACCCAGTACTTC. Protein: CASSLANRGSETQYF.

This chain connects TRBV4-3 to TRBJ2-1; D may be TRBD2 (5 bases). The length of the CDR3 is 16 residues. Germline CDR1 is LGHNA and CDR2 is YSLEER. Trimming left V 0 bases short and J 4 bases short, with 13 bases between. CDR3 amino acids: CASSQDRDYLYNEQFF. DNA for the CDR3: TGCGCCAGCAGCCAAGATCGTGACTACCTTTACAATGAGCAGTTCTTC.

The gene calls are TRBV5-4 and TRBJ2-1; 8 bases align to TRBD2. The V gene's germline CDR1 is SGHNT and CDR2 YYREEE (reference sequence). The CDR3 has 16 amino acids. V lost 0 bases and J lost 2; bases outside the gene matches: 4. As DNA, the CDR3 is TGTGCCAGCAGCTTGGCCGCGGGGGGCCCCTACAATGAGCAGTTCTTC. It yields the protein CASSLAAGGPYNEQFF.

The chain combines TRBV6-1 with TRBJ1-3, with D tentatively TRBD1 (5 bases). Trimming removed 6 bases from V and 1 base from J, with 10 bases in between. Germline CDR1 MNHNS, CDR2 SASEGT. The CDR3 runs to 14 residues. CDR3 bases: TGTGCCAGCAGGCGGAGGGGTTCTGGAAACACCATATATTTT. Amino acid sequence: CASRRRGSGNTIYF.

This clone has a handful of counts. V usage is TRBV7-3 and J usage is TRBJ2-2, with D possibly TRBD1 on 6 matching bases. This CDR3 comprises 17 residues. Trimming pared 4 bases from V and 7 bases from J, leaving 22 bases between. The V gene's germline CDR1 is SGHTA and CDR2 FQGTGA. The CDR3 spells CASSSRPGTNTHGELFF. CDR3 coding DNA: TGTGCCAGCAGCTCGCGCCCCGGGACAAATACCCACGGGGAGCTGTTTTTT.

The rearrangement uses TRBV6-5 and TRBJ2-1; 8 nucleotides match TRBD1. Germline CDR1 and CDR2: MNHEY and SVGAGI. The length of the CDR3 is 15 residues. J was trimmed by 9 bases and V by 7 bases; bases with no gene match: 14. In DNA form, the CDR3 reads TGTGCCAGCACCTGGGGGACAGGACCAAGGGGTGAGCAGTTCTTC. Protein product: CASTWGTGPRGEQFF.

The chain couples TRBV18 to TRBJ1-1; D remains ambiguous. CDR1 and CDR2 (germline): KGHSH, LQKENI. V lost 4 bases and J lost 0, with 15 bases in between. This CDR3 comprises 16 residues. The CDR3 loop reads CASSRYSNLLNTEAFF. The CDR3 DNA is TGTGCCAGCTCACGATACAGTAACCTATTGAACACTGAAGCTTTCTTT.